The source of this T cell receptor beta chain is a study of T cell responses to AZD1222 COVID-19 vaccine. Turning to the study itself: Recipients boosted at about 4 weeks or about 12 weeks are pooled. Whole-study results and caveats: Spike-specific TCR breadth and depth rose after two AZD1222 doses. At study baseline, merely five or six AZD1222 recipients were seropositive.

Comments on this clone: Its cognate antigen is unknown.

Repertoires were generated with immunoSEQ multiplex PCR, while TCRdb's copy carries only in-frame clones and drops some. The data contain 70,000 to 90,000 clones, 60% to 80% of them seen just once; the ten biggest clones take up 20% to 25%. Germline V gives CDR1 SGHRS, CDR2 YFSETQ. The CDR3 length is 13 residues. V was cut by 4 bases and J by 7 bases, with 14 bases left in between. The receptor was isolated from an adult in good health. Sequenced material: peripheral blood, taken on day 0 of AZD1222 vaccination. The V gene is TRBV5-1, the J gene TRBJ1-2, with D possibly TRBD1 on 5 matching bases. The CDR3 is CASSPDGRGGYTF. DNA for the CDR3: TGCGCCAGCAGCCCAGACGGGAGGGGTGGCTACACCTTC. Full variable domain (outside the CDR3, taken from reference TRBV5-1 and TRBJ1-2): KAGVTQTPRYLIKTRGQQVTLSCSPISGHRSVSWYQQTPGQGLQFLFEYFSETQRNKGNFPGRFSGRQFSNSRSEMNVSTLELGDSALYLCASSPDGRGGYTFGSGTRLTVV.